A selection of T cell receptor beta chains follows, all from one sample in a study of blood T cell repertoires in COVID-19. TCRdb's copy holds only in-frame clones and misses some; the assay was immunoSEQ multiplex PCR. The data contain some 130,000 clones, more than 85% of them singletons. Material for sequencing was peripheral blood. Receptors originate from a man in his 60s with COVID-19, enrolled during active disease. Both conserved end residues are part of each CDR3. A D gene is named only where the DNA matches it firmly. Clone sizes are given selectively: once, few, many, or a class where the clone is expanded.

abundance,d_gene,j_gene,v_gene,CDR3nt,CDR3aa
.,TRBD1,TRBJ1-1,TRBV4-3,TGCGCCAGCAGCCAAGAGGACAGGGTGGGAACTGAAGCTTTCTTT,CASSQEDRVGTEAFF
once,TRBD1,TRBJ2-7,TRBV7-2,TGTGCCAGCAGCACCCAGGACAGGGGGAGCAACGAGCAGTACTTC,CASSTQDRGSNEQYF
.,.,TRBJ1-5,TRBV12-5,TGTGCTAGTGGTTTGGACATGTATCAGCCCCAGCATTTT,CASGLDMYQPQHF
.,.,TRBJ1-3,TRBV5-1,TGCGCCAGCAGCCCGTCGGGAGGCCACTCTGGAAACACCATATATTTT,CASSPSGGHSGNTIYF
.,TRBD1,TRBJ2-3,TRBV28,TGTGCCAGCAGGCCGACAGGGGGAAGCACAGATACGCAGTATTTT,CASRPTGGSTDTQYF
.,TRBD1,TRBJ1-1,TRBV18,TGTGCCAGCTCAAGGGTGGGACAGCCCTTGTGGGGTAGAACTGAAGCTTTCTTT,CASSRVGQPLWGRTEAFF
.,TRBD1,TRBJ2-5,TRBV12-3/TRBV12-4,TGTGCCAGCAGTGAAACAGGGGTGGAGACCCAGTACTTC,CASSETGVETQYF
once,.,TRBJ1-5,TRBV11-2,TGTGCCAGCAGCTTAGCCCCTCAACAGGGACCCCAGCATTTT,CASSLAPQQGPQHF
.,TRBD1,TRBJ2-1,TRBV5-4,TGTGCCAGCAGCTTGGGGGGGTTGGGGGACAGAACTAATGAGCAGTTCTTC,CASSLGGLGDRTNEQFF
.,TRBD1,TRBJ1-2,TRBV4-1,TGCGCCAGCAGGTTGTCCCCGGGACAGAGGACCATAGCTAACTATGGCTACACCTTC,CASRLSPGQRTIANYGYTF
few,.,TRBJ2-5,TRBV5-1,TGCGCCAGCAGCTTGGGGGGCGAGGAGACCCAGTACTTC,CASSLGGEETQYF
.,TRBD1,TRBJ1-5,TRBV30,TGTGCCTGGAGTGGAGGTGAGACAGGGCTGCATCAGCCCCAGCATTTT,CAWSGGETGLHQPQHF
.,.,TRBJ1-1,TRBV19,TGTGCCAGTAGTATAGATAGGAACACTGAAGCTTTCTTT,CASSIDRNTEAFF
.,.,TRBJ1-3,TRBV7-8,TGTGCCAGCAGCTTAGGAGGGAATGGAAACACCATATATTTT,CASSLGGNGNTIYF
.,.,TRBJ1-5,TRBV27,TGTGCCAGCAGAACAGGGTCAAGCAATCAGCCCCAGCATTTT,CASRTGSSNQPQHF
.,.,TRBJ1-1,TRBV9,TGTGCCAGCAGCGTAGAAGAGAGGAACACTGAAGCTTTCTTT,CASSVEERNTEAFF
few,TRBD1,TRBJ1-1,TRBV27,TGTGCCAGCAGTTCCACCCCGACAGGGAGGAACACTGAAGCTTTCTTT,CASSSTPTGRNTEAFF
.,.,TRBJ1-3,TRBV10-3,TGTGCCATCATCTTCCGGGGGACTGGAAACACCATATATTTT,CAIIFRGTGNTIYF
.,.,TRBJ2-1,TRBV5-4,TGTGCCAGCAGCCGACCGGACAGCCCCTACAATGAGCAGTTCTTC,CASSRPDSPYNEQFF
.,.,TRBJ1-6,TRBV7-2,TGTGCCAGCAGCTTACCAGGGCCTTCCCCTAATTCACCCCTCCACTTT,CASSLPGPSPNSPLHF
.,.,TRBJ2-3,TRBV5-8,TGTGCCAGCAGCCCCAGGTCCCTTTTGCAGGGTTGGACAGATACGCAGTATTTT,CASSPRSLLQGWTDTQYF
.,.,TRBJ1-3,TRBV7-8,TGTGCCAGCAGCTTAGACCGAGAGGGAAACACCATATATTTT,CASSLDREGNTIYF
.,TRBD2,TRBJ2-1,TRBV28,TGTGCCAGCAAGGGTAGCGGGGGCTCCTACAATGAGCAGTTCTTC,CASKGSGGSYNEQFF
.,.,TRBJ2-7,TRBV29-1,TGCAGCGTACGGACTGACCAAAGCTCCTACGAGCAGTACTTC,CSVRTDQSSYEQYF
few,.,TRBJ2-5,TRBV2,TGTGCCAGCAGTGTTACGCAGGTCCAAGAGACCCAGTACTTC,CASSVTQVQETQYF
.,.,TRBJ2-2,TRBV7-7,TGTGCTAGCAGCTTCGGACAGCCGAACACCGGGGAGCTGTTTTTT,CASSFGQPNTGELFF
few,TRBD2,TRBJ2-1,TRBV14,TGTGCCAGCAGCCAAGATAGAGTAGCGGGGTGGGATGAGCAGTTCTTC,CASSQDRVAGWDEQFF
.,TRBD1,TRBJ1-1,TRBV9,TGTGCCAGCAGCGTAGTGGGGACAGGGAACACTGAAGCTTTCTTT,CASSVVGTGNTEAFF
few,TRBD1,TRBJ2-7,TRBV11-3,TGTGCCAGCAGCTTGGGCGGGACAGGGAAGTACGAGCAGTACTTC,CASSLGGTGKYEQYF
.,.,TRBJ1-4,TRBV5-1,TGCGCCAGCAGCTCCGACAGCACAACTAATGAAAAACTGTTTTTT,CASSSDSTTNEKLFF
.,.,TRBJ2-7,TRBV28,TGTGCCAGCAGTTTAATCCGGCCGGGGAGCTACGAGCAGTACTTC,CASSLIRPGSYEQYF
once,TRBD1,TRBJ2-3,TRBV14,TGTGCCAGCAGCCAAAATGACAGGGGGCGCATTTTAGATACGCAGTATTTT,CASSQNDRGRILDTQYF
.,.,TRBJ2-1,TRBV3-1/TRBV3-2,TGTGCCAGCAGCCAAGCCTACCCCGCGGGTTCCAACAATGAGCAGTTCTTC,CASSQAYPAGSNNEQFF
.,.,TRBJ2-3,TRBV11-2,TGTGCCAGCAGAATCGGCGGTTATGGAGGAGATACGCAGTATTTT,CASRIGGYGGDTQYF
.,TRBD1,TRBJ1-2,TRBV10-3,TGTGCCATCAGTAACACAGGGGTCCACGGCTACACCTTC,CAISNTGVHGYTF
.,.,TRBJ1-5,TRBV2,TGTGCCAGCAGTGATGCAGGGGTCCAGCCCCAGCATTTT,CASSDAGVQPQHF
.,.,TRBJ2-7,TRBV3-1/TRBV3-2,TGTGCCAGCAGCCAAGATCGGGTTGACGAGCAGTACTTC,CASSQDRVDEQYF
.,.,TRBJ2-7,TRBV11-3,TGTGCCAGCAGCTTAGCCACCGACCAGGGGCCATCCACCGAGCAGTACTTC,CASSLATDQGPSTEQYF
.,.,TRBJ1-2,TRBV6-5,TGTGCCAGCAGTTACTTCCAGGGGTTTCAGAACTATGGCTACACCTTC,CASSYFQGFQNYGYTF
.,TRBD1,TRBJ2-1,TRBV7-2,TGTGCCAGCAGCCTGGGGACAGGGGGTTCCTACAATGAGCAGTTCTTC,CASSLGTGGSYNEQFF
.,.,TRBJ2-6,TRBV5-4,TGTGCCAGCAGCCCCCCGCCGGGGAGGGGGGCCAACGTCCTGACTTTC,CASSPPPGRGANVLTF